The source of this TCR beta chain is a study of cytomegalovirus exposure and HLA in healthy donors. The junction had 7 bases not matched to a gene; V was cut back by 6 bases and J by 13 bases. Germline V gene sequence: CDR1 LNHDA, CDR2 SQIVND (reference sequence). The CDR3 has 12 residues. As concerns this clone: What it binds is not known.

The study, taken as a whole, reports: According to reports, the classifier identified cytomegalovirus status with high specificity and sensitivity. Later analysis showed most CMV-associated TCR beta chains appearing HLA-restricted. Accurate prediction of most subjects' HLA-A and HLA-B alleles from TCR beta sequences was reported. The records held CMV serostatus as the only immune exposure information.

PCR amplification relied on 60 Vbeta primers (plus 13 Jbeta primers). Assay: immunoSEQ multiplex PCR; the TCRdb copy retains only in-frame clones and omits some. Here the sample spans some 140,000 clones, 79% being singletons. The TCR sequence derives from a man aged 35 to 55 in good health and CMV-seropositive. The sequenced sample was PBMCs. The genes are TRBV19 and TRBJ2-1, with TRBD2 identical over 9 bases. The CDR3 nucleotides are TGTGCCAGTAGCACGGGACTAGCAGTACAGTTCTTC. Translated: CASSTGLAVQFF.